One and the same sample provided the 21 T cell receptor beta chains below, sequenced in a study of T cell responses to AZD1222 COVID-19 vaccine. TCRdb's copy holds only in-frame clones and misses some; the assay was immunoSEQ multiplex PCR. The sample contains about 140,000 clones, about 90% of which appear only once. The sequences come from peripheral blood, collected 28 days after the second AZD1222 dose. The receptors shown here come from an adult who received the AZD1222 COVID-19 vaccine.

The chain uses TRBV5-6 and TRBJ2-1; TRBD2 matches at 15 bases. The junction had 5 bases not matched to a gene; V was cut back by 6 bases and J by 4 bases. The germline CDR1 and CDR2 sequences are SGHDT and YYEEEE. CDR3 size: 16 residues. DNA for the CDR3: TGTGCCAGCAACTCCGGGACTAGCGGGAGGTACAATGAGCAGTTCTTC. It specifies CASNSGTSGRYNEQFF.

This chain uses TRBV7-9 with TRBJ2-3; TRBD2 agrees at 15 bases. Germline CDR1 is SEHNR and CDR2 is FQNEAQ (reference sequence). This CDR3 is 17 amino acids long. With V trimmed by 5 bases and J by 5 bases, 8 bases remained unmatched. The DNA of the CDR3 is TGTGCCAGCAGCCTAGGGACTAGCGGGGGGTTTGGAGATACGCAGTATTTT. This translates into CASSLGTSGGFGDTQYF.

The chain recombines TRBV28 with TRBJ2-1; D gene unclear. The germline V and J ends were trimmed by 5 bases and 10 bases, with 15 bases remaining between them. CDR3 size: 13 residues. CDR1 MDHEN and CDR2 SYDVKM come from the germline V gene. This CDR3 reads CASSPLSFNEQFF. CDR3 DNA sequence: TGTGCCAGCAGTCCTCTTAGCTTCAACGAGCAGTTCTTC.

J is TRBJ1-6 and V is TRBV5-1; D is perhaps TRBD1 (5 bases). Trimming left V 4 bases short and J 5 bases short, with 13 bases between. CDR1 is SGHRS and CDR2 is YFSETQ in the germline V gene. The CDR3 contains 15 residues. CDR3 nucleotide sequence: TGCGCCAGCAGCCCCCGTGGGACGGATAATTCACCCCTCCACTTT. It is translated as CASSPRGTDNSPLHF.

The CDR3 DNA reads TGTGCCAGCAGCTCCACCAGGACAGGGAGCTCCTACAATGAGCAGTTCTTC. It encodes CASSSTRTGSSYNEQFF. The gene calls are TRBV7-9 and TRBJ2-1, with TRBD1 matching over 8 bases. Germline-derived CDR1 and CDR2 are SEHNR and FQNEAQ (reference sequence). The V segment lost 4 bases and the J segment 0 bases; nucleotides outside the gene matches: 8. This CDR3 is built from 17 residues. Full variable domain (rest looked up from reference TRBV7-9 and TRBJ2-1): DTGVSQNPRHKITKRGQNVTFRCDPISEHNRLYWYRQTLGQGPEFLTYFQNEAQLEKSRLLSDRFSAERPKGSFSTLEIQRTEQGDSAMYLCASSSTRTGSSYNEQFFGPGTRLTVL.

V and J are TRBV4-1 and TRBJ1-5, with D uncertain. The CDR3 is 18 amino acids. The ends were cut back, 1 base at V and 2 bases at J, with 18 bases in the middle. The germline V gene has CDR1 MGHRA and CDR2 YSYEKL. The CDR3 here is CASSQGPTGFQGNQPQHF. DNA for the CDR3: TGCGCCAGCAGCCAAGGGCCTACGGGTTTTCAGGGCAATCAGCCCCAGCATTTT.

The chain carries TRBV9 and TRBJ2-2; D not resolved. CDR3 length equals 15 residues. V was pared by 4 bases and J by 1 base, with 11 bases between. Germline V gives CDR1 SGDLS, CDR2 YYNGEE. In nucleotides, the CDR3 is TGTGCCAGCAGCCCTCGGACGATGAACACCGGGGAGCTGTTTTTT. This sequence encodes CASSPRTMNTGELFF.

V usage is TRBV27 and J usage is TRBJ2-3, with D possibly being TRBD1 or TRBD2 (5 bases each). V was clipped by 0 bases and J by 1 base, with 5 bases between them. Germline V gene data show CDR1 as MNHEY and CDR2 as SMNVEV (reference sequence). This CDR3 contains 14 residues. In DNA form, the CDR3 reads TGTGCCAGCAGTTTATCGGGGGGCACAGATACGCAGTATTTT. Amino acids: CASSLSGGTDTQYF.

The gene calls are TRBV5-1 and TRBJ2-2; weak D call: TRBD2 (5 bases). Germline V gene lookup returns CDR1 SGHRS and CDR2 YFSETQ. V lost 4 bases and J 7 bases, leaving 11 bases between the germline ends. The CDR3 spans 13 residues. The CDR3: CASSAELDGELFF. DNA of the CDR3: TGCGCCAGCAGCGCAGAACTAGACGGGGAGCTGTTTTTT.

This chain links TRBV2 with TRBJ2-7, with 8 nucleotides matching TRBD1. The germline CDR1 and CDR2 sequences are SNHLY and FYNNEI. The CDR3 sequence is 16 residues long. Trimming cost V 3 bases and J 4 bases; bases outside gene matches: 11. In DNA, the CDR3 is TGTGCCAGCAGTGATCCTGGACAGGGTGGAGATTACGAGCAGTACTTC. Translating gives CASSDPGQGGDYEQYF.

The rearrangement links TRBV20-1 to TRBJ2-1; D gene ambiguous. The germline CDR1 and CDR2 sequences are DFQATT and SNEGSKA (reference sequence). The CDR3 runs to 11 residues. Trimming removed 7 bases from V and 5 bases from J, with 9 bases in between. This CDR3 is CSEVRHNEQFF. DNA of the CDR3: TGCAGTGAGGTTCGACACAATGAGCAGTTCTTC.

The CDR3 sequence: CASSLEGGLRGYTF. As DNA, the CDR3 is TGTGCCAGCAGTTTAGAGGGGGGGCTGCGTGGCTACACCTTC. J is TRBJ1-2 and V is TRBV28; a weak D match, TRBD1 (6 bases). Germline V gene lookup returns CDR1 MDHEN and CDR2 SYDVKM. V was cut by 2 bases and J by 7 bases, with 14 bases left in between. The length of the CDR3 is 14 residues.

The chain links TRBV19 to TRBJ1-1, with D tentatively TRBD1 (6 bases). The length of the CDR3 is 14 residues. V was cut by 3 bases and J by 4 bases, with 12 bases left in between. Germline V gives CDR1 LNHDA, CDR2 SQIVND (reference sequence). CDR3 bases: TGTGCCAGTAGTATGACAGGAGTCGTCACTGAAGCTTTCTTT. This gives the protein CASSMTGVVTEAFF.

The DNA for the CDR3 is TGTGCCAGCAGTTTAACAGGACACGGAACATGGGCTTTCTTT. Translation: CASSLTGHGTWAFF. The rearrangement links TRBV27 to TRBJ1-1; TRBD1 is a possible D gene (5 bases). The CDR3 has 14 residues. Germline V gene lookup returns CDR1 MNHEY and CDR2 SMNVEV (reference sequence). The germline V and J ends were trimmed by 2 bases and 11 bases, with 18 bases remaining between them.

The chain is built from TRBV7-9 and TRBJ2-5; 11 bases fit TRBD2. Germline V gene data show CDR1 as SEHNR and CDR2 as FQNEAQ (reference sequence). With V trimmed by 5 bases and J by 2 bases, 4 bases remained unmatched. This CDR3 is built from 15 residues. For the CDR3, the DNA is TGTGCCAGCAGCGATCTAGCGGGGGGTCAAGAGACCCAGTACTTC. This codes for CASSDLAGGQETQYF.

The chain uses TRBV9 and TRBJ2-3; no clear D. Trimming took 0 bases from V and 1 from J, leaving 3 bases between them. The CDR3 is made up of 13 amino acids. Looked up from germline, CDR1 is SGDLS and CDR2 is YYNGEE. CDR3 coding DNA: TGTGCCAGCAGCGTAGAGGGCACAGATACGCAGTATTTT. Translated, it gives CASSVEGTDTQYF.

The chain uses TRBV2 and TRBJ1-3; D possibly corresponds to TRBD1 (6 bases). The germline CDR1 and CDR2 sequences are SNHLY and FYNNEI. The V and J ends lost 5 bases and 0 bases respectively, with 8 bases between them. This CDR3 has 14 residues. The CDR3 sequence: CASSRDTSGNTIYF. As DNA, the CDR3 is TGTGCCAGCAGTCGGGACACCTCTGGAAACACCATATATTTT.

The J gene is TRBJ1-3, the V gene TRBV2, with D possibly matching TRBD1 (5 bases). V lost 6 bases and J 9 bases, leaving 12 bases between the germline ends. Germline lookup yields CDR1 SNHLY and CDR2 FYNNEI. CDR3 length equals 12 residues. The CDR3 region is CASRPGTSTIYF. CDR3 nucleotide sequence: TGTGCCAGCAGGCCCGGGACCAGCACCATATATTTT.

The chain links TRBV5-6 to TRBJ2-3, with 8 nucleotides matching TRBD1. Germline CDR1 and CDR2: SGHDT and YYEEEE. The CDR3 contains 13 residues. With 4 bases clipped from V and 9 bases from J, the junction kept 7 bases outside the gene matches. CDR3 protein: CASSPTGAGTQYF. DNA of the CDR3: TGTGCCAGCAGCCCGACAGGGGCAGGAACGCAGTATTTT.

The V gene is TRBV19, the J gene TRBJ1-5; D possibly corresponds to TRBD1 (5 bases). This CDR3 has 14 amino acids. Trimming took 10 bases from V and 0 from J, leaving 13 bases between them. Germline CDR1 is LNHDA and CDR2 is SQIVND (reference sequence). The CDR3: CATSGGVSNQPQHF. CDR3 nucleotides: TGTGCCACCAGCGGGGGTGTTAGCAATCAGCCCCAGCATTTT.

This chain joins TRBV9 and TRBJ2-3; possibly TRBD2 for D (6 bases). Per the germline V gene, CDR1 is SGDLS and CDR2 is YYNGEE. Trimming took 4 bases from V and 5 from J, leaving 23 bases between them. The CDR3 is 17 residues long. CDR3 in amino acids: CASSTRGRDWGRDTQYF. CDR3 nucleotides: TGTGCCAGCAGCACCCGCGGCCGGGACTGGGGGAGAGATACGCAGTATTTT.